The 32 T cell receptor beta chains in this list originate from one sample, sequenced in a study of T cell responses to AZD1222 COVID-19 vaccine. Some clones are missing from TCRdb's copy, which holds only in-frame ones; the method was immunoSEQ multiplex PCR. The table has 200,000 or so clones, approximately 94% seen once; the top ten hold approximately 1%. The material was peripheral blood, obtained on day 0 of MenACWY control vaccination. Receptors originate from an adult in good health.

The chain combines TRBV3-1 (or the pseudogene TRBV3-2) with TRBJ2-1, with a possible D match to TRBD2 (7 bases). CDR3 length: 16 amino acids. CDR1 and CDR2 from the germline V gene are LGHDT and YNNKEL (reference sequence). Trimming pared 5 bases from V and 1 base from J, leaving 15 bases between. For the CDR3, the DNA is TGTGCCAGCAGCTCAAGGGGGAGGGGATCCTACAATGAGCAGTTCTTC. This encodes CASSSRGRGSYNEQFF.

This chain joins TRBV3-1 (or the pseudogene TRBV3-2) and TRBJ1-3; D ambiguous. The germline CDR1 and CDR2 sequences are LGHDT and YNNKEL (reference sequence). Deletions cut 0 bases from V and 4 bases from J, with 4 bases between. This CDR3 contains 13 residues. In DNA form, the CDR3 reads TGTGCCAGCAGCCAAGATCGGGGAAACACCATATATTTT. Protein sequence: CASSQDRGNTIYF.

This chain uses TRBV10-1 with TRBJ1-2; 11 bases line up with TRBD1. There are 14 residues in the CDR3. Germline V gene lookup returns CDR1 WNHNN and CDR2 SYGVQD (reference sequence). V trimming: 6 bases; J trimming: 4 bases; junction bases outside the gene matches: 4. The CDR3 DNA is TGCGCCAGCAGCGCCGGGACAGGGGGCTATGGCTACACCTTC. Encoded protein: CASSAGTGGYGYTF.

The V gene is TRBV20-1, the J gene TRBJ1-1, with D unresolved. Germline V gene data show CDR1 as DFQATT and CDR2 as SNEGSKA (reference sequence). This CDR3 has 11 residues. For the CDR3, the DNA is TGCAGCCCTTGGGGAGGCACTGAAGCTTTCTTT. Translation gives CSPWGGTEAFF.

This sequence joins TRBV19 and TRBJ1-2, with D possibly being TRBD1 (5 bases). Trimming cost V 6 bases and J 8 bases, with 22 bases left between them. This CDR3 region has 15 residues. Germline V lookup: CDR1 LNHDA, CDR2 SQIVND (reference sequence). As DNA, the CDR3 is TGTGCCAGTAGCCACGAGTCTACGAAGGGGAGAGGCTACACCTTC. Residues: CASSHESTKGRGYTF.

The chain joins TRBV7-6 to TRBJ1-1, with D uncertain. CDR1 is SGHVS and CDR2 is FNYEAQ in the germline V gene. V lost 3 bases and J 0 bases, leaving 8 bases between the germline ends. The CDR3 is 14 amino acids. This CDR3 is CASSLNSVNTEAFF. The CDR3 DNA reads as TGTGCCAGCAGCTTGAATTCGGTGAACACTGAAGCTTTCTTT.

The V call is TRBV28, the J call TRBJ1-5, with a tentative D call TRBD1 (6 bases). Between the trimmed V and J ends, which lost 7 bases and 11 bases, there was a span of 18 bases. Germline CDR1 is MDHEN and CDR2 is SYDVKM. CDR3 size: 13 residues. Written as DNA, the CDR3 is TGTGCCAGCACCACGGTCGCAGGGGTTTCCCAGCATTTT. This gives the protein CASTTVAGVSQHF.

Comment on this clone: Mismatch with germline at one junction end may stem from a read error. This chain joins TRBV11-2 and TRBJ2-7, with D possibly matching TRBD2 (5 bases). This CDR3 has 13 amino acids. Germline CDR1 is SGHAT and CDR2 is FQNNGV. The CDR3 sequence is CASSLAGSVYRNF. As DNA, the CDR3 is TGTGCCAGCAGCTTAGCTGGGAGCGTATACCGGAACTTC.

The CDR3 is CASSLTPPPVGNTEAFF. The CDR3 nucleotides read TGCGCCAGCAGCCTCACCCCGCCCCCAGTAGGGAACACTGAAGCTTTCTTT. The V call is TRBV4-1, the J call TRBJ1-1; D is unresolved. CDR1 and CDR2 (germline): MGHRA, YSYEKL. The CDR3 has 17 residues. V was clipped by 4 bases and J by 1 base, with 19 bases between them.

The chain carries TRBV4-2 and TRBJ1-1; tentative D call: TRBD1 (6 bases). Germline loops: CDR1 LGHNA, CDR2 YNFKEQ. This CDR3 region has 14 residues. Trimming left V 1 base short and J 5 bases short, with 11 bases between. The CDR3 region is CASSQAQGGTEAFF. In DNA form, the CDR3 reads TGTGCCAGCAGCCAAGCACAGGGTGGGACTGAAGCTTTCTTT.

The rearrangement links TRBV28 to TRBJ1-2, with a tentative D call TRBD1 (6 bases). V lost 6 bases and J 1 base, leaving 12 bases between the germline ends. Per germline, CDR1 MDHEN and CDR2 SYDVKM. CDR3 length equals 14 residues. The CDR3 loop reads CASSPNRVNYGYTF. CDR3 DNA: TGTGCCAGCAGCCCGAACAGGGTTAACTATGGCTACACCTTC.

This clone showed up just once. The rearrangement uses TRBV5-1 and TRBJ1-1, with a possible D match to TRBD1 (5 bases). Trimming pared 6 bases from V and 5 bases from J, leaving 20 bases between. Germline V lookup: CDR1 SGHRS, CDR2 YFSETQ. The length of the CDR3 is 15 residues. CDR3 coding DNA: TGCGCCAGCACCCGGGGGGGTACGACGGGAACTGAAGCTTTCTTT. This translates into CASTRGGTTGTEAFF.

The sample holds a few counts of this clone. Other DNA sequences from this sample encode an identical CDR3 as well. CDR3 coding DNA: TGCGCCAGCAGCTTGCGGAACACTGAAGCTTTCTTT. Translation gives CASSLRNTEAFF. The rearrangement uses TRBV5-1 and TRBJ1-1; D unresolved. Germline lookup yields CDR1 SGHRS and CDR2 YFSETQ. This CDR3 is built from 12 residues. Deletions cut 1 base from V and 1 base from J, with 2 bases between.

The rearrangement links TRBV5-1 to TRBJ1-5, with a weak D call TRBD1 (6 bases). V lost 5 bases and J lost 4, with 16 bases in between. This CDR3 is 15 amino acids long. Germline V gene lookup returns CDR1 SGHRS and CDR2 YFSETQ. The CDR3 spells CASSKPGTKNQPQHF. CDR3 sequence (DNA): TGCGCCAGCAGTAAGCCCGGGACAAAAAATCAGCCCCAGCATTTT.

CDR3 bases: TGTGCCAGCAGTTACGGGGGACAGGGTAAGGCGAGGCCCCAGCATTTT. Translating gives CASSYGGQGKARPQHF. V and J are TRBV6-2 or TRBV6-3 and TRBJ1-5; TRBD1 aligns across 9 bases. Per germline, CDR1 MNHEY and CDR2 SVGEGT. The CDR3 covers 16 residues. V was clipped by 2 bases and J by 9 bases; unmatched bases: 11.

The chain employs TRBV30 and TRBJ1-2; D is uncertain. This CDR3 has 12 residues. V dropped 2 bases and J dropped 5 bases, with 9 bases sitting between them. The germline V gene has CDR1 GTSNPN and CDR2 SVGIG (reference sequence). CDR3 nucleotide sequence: TGTGCCTGGAGTATCGGAGCATATGGCTACACCTTC. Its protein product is CAWSIGAYGYTF.

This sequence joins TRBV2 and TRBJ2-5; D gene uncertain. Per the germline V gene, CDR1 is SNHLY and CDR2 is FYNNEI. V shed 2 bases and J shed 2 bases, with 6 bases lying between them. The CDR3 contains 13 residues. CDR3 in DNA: TGTGCCAGCAGTGAAAGGCAACAAGAGACCCAGTACTTC. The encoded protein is CASSERQQETQYF.

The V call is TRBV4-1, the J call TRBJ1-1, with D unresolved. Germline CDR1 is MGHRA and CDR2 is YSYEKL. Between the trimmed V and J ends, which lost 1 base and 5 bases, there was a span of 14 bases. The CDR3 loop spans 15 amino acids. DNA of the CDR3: TGCGCCAGCAGCCAAGCACCCACGAGGGAGACTGAAGCTTTCTTT. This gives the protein CASSQAPTRETEAFF.

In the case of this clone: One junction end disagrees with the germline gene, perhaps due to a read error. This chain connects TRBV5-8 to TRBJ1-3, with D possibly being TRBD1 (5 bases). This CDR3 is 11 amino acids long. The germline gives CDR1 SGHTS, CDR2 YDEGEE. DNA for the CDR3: TGTGCCAGCAGCTCTTCGGGGCCGAACCATTTT. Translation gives CASSSSGPNHF.

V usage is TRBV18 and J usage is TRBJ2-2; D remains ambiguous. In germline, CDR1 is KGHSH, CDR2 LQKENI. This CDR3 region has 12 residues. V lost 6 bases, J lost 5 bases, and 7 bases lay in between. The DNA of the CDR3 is TGTGCCAGCTCTCCAGAAACCGGGGAGCTGTTTTTT. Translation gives CASSPETGELFF. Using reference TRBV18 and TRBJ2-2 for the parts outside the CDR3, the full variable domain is NAGVMQNPRHLVRRRGQEARLRCSPMKGHSHVYWYRQLPEEGLKFMVYLQKENIIDESGMPKERFSAEFPKEGPSILRIQQVVRGDSAAYFCASSPETGELFFGEGSRLTVL.

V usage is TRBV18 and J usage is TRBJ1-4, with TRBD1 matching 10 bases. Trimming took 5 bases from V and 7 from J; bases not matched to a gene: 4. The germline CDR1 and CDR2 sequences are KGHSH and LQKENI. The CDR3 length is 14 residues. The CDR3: CASSGQGDREKLFF. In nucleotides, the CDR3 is TGTGCCAGCTCAGGACAGGGGGATCGTGAAAAACTGTTTTTT.

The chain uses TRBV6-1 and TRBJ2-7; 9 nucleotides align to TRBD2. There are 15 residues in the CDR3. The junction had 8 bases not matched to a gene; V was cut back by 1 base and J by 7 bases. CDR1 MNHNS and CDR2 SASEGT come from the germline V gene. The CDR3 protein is CASSEGGLAGKEQYF. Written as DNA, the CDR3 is TGTGCCAGCAGTGAAGGGGGACTAGCCGGGAAGGAGCAGTACTTC.

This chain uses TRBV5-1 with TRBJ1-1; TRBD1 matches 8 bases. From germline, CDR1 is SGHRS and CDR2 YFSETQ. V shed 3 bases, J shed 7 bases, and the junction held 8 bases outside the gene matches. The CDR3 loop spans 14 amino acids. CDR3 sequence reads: CASSSRGQVNEAFF. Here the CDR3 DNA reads TGCGCCAGCAGCTCCCGGGGACAGGTAAATGAAGCTTTCTTT.

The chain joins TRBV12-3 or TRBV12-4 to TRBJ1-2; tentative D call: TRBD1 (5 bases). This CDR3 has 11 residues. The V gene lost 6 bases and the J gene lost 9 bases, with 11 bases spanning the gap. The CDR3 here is CASRRGLSYTF. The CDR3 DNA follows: TGTGCCAGCAGGCGGGGACTCAGCTACACCTTC.

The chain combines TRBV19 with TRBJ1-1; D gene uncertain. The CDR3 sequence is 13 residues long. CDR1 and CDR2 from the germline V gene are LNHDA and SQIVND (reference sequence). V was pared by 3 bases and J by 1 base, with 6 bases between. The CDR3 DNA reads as TGTGCCAGTAGTATTATGGAGAACACTGAAGCTTTCTTT. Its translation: CASSIMENTEAFF.

In DNA form, the CDR3 reads TGTGCCAGCAGGGTTACAGGGGAGGCTTTCTTT. It specifies CASRVTGEAFF. The J gene is TRBJ1-1, the V gene TRBV2, with 7 bases identical to TRBD1. J gave up 11 bases and V 6 bases, and 6 bases lay outside the gene matches. The length of the CDR3 is 11 residues. In germline, CDR1 is SNHLY, CDR2 FYNNEI.

The CDR3 DNA reads TGTGCCAGCAGTGACGGGGGTACCTACACCTTC. Encoded protein: CASSDGGTYTF. The rearrangement links TRBV6-4 to TRBJ1-2; possibly TRBD1 for D (5 bases). V lost 2 bases, J lost 10 bases, and 8 bases lay in between. This CDR3 spans 11 amino acids. The germline V gene encodes CDR1 MRHNA and CDR2 SNTAGT.

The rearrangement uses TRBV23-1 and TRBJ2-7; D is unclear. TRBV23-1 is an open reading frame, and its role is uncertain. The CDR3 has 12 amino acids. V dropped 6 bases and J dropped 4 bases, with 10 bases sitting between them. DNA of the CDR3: TGCGCCAGCAGCCCAATTATGTACGAGCAGTACTTC. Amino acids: CASSPIMYEQYF.

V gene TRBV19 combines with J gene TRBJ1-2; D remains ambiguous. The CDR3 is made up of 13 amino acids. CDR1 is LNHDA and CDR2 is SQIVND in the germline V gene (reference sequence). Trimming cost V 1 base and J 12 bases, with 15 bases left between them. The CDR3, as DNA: TGTGCCAGTAGTATAGGCGCAGGAGAGAGGAACACCTTC. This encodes CASSIGAGERNTF.

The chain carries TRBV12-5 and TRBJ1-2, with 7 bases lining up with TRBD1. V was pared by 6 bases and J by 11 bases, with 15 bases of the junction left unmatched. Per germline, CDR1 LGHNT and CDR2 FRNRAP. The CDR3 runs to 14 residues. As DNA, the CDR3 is TGTGCTAGTGGCCCGCCCTCCGGGACAGCACTTTACACCTTC. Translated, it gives CASGPPSGTALYTF.

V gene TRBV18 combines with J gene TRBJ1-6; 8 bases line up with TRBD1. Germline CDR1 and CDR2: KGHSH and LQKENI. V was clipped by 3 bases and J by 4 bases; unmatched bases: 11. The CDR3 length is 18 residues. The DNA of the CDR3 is TGTGCCAGCTCACCTTCCATAGGACAGGGCCCATATAATTCACCCCTCCACTTT. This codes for CASSPSIGQGPYNSPLHF.

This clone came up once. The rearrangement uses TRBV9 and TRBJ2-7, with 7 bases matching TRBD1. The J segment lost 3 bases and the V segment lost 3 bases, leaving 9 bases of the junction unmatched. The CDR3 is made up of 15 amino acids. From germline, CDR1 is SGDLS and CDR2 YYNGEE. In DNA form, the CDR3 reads TGTGCCAGCAGCGCCGGCCCGGGACAGCACTACGAGCAGTACTTC. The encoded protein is CASSAGPGQHYEQYF.